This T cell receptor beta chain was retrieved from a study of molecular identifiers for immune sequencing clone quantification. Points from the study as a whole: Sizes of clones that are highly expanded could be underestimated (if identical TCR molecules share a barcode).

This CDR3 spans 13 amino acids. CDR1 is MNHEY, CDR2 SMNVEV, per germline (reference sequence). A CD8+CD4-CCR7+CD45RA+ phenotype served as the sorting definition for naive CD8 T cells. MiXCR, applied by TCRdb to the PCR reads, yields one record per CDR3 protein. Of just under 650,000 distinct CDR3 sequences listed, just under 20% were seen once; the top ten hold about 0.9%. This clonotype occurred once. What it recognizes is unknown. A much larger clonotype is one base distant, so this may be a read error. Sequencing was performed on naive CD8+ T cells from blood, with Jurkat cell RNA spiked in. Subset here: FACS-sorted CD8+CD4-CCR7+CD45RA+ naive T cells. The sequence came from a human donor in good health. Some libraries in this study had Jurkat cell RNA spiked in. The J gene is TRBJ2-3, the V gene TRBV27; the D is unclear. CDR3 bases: TGTGCCAGCAGTGACCAAACCACAGATATGCAGTATTTT. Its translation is CASSDQTTDMQYF.